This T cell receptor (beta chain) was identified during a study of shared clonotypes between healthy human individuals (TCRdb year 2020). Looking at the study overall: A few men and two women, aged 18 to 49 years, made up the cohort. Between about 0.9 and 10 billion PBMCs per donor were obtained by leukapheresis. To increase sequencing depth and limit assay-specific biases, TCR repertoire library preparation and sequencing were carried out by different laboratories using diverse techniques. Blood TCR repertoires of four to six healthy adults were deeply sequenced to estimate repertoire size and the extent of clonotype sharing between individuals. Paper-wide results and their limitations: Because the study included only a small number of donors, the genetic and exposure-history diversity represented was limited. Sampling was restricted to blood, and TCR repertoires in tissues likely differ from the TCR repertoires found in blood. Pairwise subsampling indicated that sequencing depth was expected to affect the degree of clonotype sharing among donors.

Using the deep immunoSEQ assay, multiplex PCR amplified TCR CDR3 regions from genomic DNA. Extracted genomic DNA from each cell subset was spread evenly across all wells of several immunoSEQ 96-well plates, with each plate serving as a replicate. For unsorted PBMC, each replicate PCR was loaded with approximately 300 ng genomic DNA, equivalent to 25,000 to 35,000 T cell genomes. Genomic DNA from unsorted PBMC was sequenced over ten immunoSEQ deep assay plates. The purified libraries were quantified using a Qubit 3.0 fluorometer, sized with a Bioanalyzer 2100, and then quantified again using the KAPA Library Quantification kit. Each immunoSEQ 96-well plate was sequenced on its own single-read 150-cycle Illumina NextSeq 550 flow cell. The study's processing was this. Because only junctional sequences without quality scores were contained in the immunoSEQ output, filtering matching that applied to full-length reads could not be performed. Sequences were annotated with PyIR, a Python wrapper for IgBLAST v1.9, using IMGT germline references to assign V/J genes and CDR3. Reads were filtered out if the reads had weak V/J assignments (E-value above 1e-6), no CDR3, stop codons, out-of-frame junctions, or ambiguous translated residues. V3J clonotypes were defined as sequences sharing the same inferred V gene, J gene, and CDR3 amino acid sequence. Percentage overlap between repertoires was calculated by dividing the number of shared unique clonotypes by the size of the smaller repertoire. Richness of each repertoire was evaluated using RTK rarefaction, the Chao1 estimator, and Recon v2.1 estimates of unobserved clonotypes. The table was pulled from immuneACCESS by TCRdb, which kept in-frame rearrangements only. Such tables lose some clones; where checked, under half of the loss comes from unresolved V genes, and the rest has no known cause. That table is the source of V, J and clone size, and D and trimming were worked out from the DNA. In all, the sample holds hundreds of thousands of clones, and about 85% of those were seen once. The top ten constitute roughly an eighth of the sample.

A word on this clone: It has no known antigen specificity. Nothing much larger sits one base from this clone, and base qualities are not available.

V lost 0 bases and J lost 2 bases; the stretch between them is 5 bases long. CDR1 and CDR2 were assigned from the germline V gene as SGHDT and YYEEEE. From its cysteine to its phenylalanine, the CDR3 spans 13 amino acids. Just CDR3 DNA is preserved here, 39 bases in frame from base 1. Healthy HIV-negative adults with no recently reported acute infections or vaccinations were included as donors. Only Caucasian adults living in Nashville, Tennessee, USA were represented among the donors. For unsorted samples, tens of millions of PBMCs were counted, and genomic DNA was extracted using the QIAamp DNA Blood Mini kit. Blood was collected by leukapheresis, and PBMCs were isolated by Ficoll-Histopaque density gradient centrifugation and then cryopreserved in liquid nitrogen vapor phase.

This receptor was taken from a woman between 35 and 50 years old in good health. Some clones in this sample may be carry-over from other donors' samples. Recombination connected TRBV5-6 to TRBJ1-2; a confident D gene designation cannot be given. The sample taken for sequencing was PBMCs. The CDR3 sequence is CASSLGANYGYTF. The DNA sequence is TGTGCCAGCAGCTTGGGGGCCAACTATGGCTACACCTTC.